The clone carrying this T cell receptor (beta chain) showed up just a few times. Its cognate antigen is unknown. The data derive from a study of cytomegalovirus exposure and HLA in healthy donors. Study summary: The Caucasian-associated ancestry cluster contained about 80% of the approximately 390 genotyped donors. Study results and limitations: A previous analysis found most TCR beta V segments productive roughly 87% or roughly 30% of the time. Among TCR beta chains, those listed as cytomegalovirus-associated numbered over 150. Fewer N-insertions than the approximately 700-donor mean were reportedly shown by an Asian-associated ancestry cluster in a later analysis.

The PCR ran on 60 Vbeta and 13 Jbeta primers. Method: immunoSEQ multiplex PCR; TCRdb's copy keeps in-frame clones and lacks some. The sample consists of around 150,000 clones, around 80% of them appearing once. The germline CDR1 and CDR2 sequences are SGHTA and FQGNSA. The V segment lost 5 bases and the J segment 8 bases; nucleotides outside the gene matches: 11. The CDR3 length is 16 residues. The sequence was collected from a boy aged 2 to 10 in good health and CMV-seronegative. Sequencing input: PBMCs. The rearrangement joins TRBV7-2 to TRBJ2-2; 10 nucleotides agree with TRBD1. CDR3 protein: CASSPRGQGIRGELFF. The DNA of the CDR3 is TGTGCCAGCAGCCCTCGGGGACAGGGGATACGGGGGGAGCTGTTTTTT. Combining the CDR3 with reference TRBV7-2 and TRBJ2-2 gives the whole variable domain GAGVSQSPSNKVTEKGKDVELRCDPISGHTALYWYRQSLGQGLEFLIYFQGNSAPDKSGLPSDRFSAERTGGSVSTLTIQRTQQEDSAVYLCASSPRGQGIRGELFFGEGSRLTVL.